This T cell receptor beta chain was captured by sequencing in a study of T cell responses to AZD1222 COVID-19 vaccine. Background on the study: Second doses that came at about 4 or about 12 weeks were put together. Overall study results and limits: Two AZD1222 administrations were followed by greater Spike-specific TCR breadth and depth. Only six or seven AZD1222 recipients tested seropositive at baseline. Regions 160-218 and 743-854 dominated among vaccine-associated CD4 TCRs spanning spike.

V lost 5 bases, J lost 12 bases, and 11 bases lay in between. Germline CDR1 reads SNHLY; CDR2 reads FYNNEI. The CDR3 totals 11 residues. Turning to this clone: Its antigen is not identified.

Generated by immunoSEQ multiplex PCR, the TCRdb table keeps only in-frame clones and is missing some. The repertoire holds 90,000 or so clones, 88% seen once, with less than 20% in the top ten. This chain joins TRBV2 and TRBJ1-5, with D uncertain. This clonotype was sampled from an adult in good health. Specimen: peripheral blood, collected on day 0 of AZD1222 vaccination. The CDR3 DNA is TGTGCCAGCAGTCGTGGACTCTTCCAGCATTTT. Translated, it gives CASSRGLFQHF.